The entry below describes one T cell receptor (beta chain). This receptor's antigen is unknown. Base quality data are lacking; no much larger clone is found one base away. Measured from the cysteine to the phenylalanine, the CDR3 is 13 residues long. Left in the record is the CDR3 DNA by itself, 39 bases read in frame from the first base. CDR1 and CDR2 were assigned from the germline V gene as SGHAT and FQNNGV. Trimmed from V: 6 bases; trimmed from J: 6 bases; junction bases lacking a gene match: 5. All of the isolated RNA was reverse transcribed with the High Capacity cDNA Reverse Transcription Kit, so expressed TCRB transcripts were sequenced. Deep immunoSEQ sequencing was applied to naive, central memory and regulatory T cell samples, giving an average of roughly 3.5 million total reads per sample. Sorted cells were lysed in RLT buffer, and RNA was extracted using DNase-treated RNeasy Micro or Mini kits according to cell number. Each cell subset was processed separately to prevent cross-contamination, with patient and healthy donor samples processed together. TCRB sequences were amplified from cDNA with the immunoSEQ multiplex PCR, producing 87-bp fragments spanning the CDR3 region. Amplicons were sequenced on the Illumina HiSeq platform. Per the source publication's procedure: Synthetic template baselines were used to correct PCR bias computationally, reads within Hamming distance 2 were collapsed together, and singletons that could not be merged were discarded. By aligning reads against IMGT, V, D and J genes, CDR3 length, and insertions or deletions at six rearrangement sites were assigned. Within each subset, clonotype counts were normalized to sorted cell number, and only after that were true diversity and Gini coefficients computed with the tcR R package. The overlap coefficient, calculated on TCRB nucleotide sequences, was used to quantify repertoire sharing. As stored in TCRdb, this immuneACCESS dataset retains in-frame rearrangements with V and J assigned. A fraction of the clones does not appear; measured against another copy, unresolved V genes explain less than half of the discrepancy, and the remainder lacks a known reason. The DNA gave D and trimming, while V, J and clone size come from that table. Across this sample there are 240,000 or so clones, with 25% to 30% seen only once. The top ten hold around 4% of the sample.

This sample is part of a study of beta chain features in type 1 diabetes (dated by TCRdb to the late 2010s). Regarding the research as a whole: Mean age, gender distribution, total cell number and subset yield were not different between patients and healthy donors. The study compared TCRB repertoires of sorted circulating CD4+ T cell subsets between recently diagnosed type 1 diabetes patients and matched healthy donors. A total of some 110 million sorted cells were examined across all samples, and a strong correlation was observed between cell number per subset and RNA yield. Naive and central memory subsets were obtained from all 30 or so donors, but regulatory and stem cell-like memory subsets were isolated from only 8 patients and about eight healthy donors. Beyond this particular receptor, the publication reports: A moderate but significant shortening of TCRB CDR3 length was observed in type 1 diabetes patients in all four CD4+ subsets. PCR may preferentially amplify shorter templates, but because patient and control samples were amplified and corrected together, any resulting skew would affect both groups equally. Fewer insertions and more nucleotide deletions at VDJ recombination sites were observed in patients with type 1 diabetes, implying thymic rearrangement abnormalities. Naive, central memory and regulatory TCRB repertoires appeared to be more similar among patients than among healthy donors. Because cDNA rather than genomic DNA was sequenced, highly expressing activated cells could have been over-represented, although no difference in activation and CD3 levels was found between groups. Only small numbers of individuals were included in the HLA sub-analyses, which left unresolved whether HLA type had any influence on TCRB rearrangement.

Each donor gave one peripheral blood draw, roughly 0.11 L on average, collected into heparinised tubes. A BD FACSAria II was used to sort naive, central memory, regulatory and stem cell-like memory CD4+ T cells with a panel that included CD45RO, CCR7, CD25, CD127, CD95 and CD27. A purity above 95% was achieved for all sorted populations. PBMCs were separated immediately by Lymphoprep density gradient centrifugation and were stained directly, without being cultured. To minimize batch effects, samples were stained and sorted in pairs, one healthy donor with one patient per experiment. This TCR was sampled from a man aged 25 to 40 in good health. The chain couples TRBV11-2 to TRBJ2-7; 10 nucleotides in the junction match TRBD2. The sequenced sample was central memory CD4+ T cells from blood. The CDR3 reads CASRTTSGIEQYF. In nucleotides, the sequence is TGTGCCAGCAGAACCACTAGCGGGATCGAGCAGTACTTC.